Each of the 2 T cell receptor beta chains below was sequenced from the same sample in a study of post-analysis software for immune sequencing data. Study results and caveats: With TRBV5-6, TRBV5-1 and TRBV20-1 included, roughly five TRBV segments were more frequent in patients than in controls.

For these receptors, no antigen is known. TCR beta cDNA libraries had unique molecular identifiers. TCRdb passed the PCR reads through MiXCR, listing each CDR3 protein once. The table includes hundreds of thousands of distinct CDR3 sequences, more than 50% detected once. Sequencing was carried out using blood. The receptors here all came from a girl aged 2 to 9 with multiple sclerosis.

The chain uses TRBV9 and TRBJ2-1; TRBD1 matches 7 bases. The V gene's germline CDR1 is SGDLS and CDR2 YYNGEE. The V segment lost 6 bases and the J segment 5 bases; nucleotides outside the gene matches: 2. The CDR3 has 12 amino acids. For the CDR3, the DNA is TGTGCCAGCACCGGGACAGACAATGAGCAGTTCTTC. It codes for CASTGTDNEQFF. The variable domain in full, completed from reference TRBV9 and TRBJ2-1, reads DSGVTQTPKHLITATGQRVTLRCSPRSGDLSVYWYQQSLDQGLQFLIQYYNGEERAKGNILERFSAQQFPDLHSELNLSSLELGDSALYFCASTGTDNEQFFGPGTRLTVL.

The CDR3 reads CASTRKGGRPTYNEQFF. In DNA, the CDR3 is TGTGCCAGCACTAGGAAGGGCGGGAGGCCGACTTACAATGAGCAGTTCTTC. The rearrangement joins TRBV7-2 to TRBJ2-1, with TRBD2 matching 8 bases. V shed 7 bases and J 4 bases; nucleotides not matched to a gene: 15. The CDR3 has 17 amino acids. Germline V gives CDR1 SGHTA, CDR2 FQGNSA.